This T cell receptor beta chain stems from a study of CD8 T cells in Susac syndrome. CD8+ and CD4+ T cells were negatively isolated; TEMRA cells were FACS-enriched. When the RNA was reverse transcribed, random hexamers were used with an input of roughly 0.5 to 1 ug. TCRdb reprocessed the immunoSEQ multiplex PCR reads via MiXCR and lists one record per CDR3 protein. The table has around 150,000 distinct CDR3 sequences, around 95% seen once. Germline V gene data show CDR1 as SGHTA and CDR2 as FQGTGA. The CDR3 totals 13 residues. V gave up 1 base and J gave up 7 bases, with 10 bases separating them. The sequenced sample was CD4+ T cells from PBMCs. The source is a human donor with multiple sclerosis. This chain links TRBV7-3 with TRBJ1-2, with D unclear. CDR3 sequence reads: CASSLKTGGGYTF. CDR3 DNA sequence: TGTGCCAGCAGCTTAAAGACTGGTGGTGGCTACACCTTC.